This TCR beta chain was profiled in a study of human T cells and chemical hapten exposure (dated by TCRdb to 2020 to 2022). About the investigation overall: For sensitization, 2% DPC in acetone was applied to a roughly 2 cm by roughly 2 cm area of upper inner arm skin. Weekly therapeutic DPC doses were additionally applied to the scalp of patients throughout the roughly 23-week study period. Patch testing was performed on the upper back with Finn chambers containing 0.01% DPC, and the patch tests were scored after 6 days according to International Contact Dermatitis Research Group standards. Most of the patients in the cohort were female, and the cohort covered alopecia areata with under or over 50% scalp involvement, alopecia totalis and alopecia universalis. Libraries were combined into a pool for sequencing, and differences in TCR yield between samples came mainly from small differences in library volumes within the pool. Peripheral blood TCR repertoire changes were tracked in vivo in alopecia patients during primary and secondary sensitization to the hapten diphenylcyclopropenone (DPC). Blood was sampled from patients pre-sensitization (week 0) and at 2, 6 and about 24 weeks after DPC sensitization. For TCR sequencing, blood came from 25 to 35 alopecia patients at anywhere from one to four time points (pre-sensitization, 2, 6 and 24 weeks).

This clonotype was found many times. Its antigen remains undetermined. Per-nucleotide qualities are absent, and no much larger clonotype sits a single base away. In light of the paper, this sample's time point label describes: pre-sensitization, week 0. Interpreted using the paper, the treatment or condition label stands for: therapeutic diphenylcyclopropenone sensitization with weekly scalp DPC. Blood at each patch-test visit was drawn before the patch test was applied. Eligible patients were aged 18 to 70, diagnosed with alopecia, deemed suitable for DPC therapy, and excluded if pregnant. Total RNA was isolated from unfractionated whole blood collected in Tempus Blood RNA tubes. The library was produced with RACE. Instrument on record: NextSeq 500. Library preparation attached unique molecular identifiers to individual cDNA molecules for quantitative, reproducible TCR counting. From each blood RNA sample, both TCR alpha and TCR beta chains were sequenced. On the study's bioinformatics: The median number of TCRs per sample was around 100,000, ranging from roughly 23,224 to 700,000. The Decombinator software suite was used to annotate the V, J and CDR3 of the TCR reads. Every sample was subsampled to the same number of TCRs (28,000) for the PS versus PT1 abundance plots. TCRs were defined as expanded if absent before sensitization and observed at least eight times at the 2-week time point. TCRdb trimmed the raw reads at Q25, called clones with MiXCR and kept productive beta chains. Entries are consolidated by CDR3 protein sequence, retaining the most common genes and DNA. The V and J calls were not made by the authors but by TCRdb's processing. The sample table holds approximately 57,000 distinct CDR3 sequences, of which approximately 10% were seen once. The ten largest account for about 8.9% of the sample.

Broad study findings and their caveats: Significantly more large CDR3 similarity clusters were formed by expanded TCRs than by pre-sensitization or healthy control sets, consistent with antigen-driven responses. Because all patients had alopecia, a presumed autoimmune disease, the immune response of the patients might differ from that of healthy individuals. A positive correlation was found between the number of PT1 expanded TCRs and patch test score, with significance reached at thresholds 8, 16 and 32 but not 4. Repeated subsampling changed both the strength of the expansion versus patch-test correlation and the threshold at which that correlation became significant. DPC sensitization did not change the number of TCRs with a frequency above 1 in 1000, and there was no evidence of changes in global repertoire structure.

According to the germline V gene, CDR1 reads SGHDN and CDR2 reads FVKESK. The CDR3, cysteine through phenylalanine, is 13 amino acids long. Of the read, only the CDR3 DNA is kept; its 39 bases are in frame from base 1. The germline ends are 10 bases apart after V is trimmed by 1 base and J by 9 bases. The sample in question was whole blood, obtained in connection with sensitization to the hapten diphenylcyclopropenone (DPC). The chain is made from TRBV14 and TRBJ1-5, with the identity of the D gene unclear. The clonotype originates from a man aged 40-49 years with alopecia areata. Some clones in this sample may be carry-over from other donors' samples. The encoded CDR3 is CASSQVPEGPQHF. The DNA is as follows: TGTGCCAGCAGCCAAGTCCCGGAAGGGCCCCAGCATTTT.